The present entry profiles one T cell receptor (beta chain) with its context. Its antigen has not been determined. Per-base qualities were not stored, and no clone one base away is much larger. This entry is derived from a study of Ad26.COV2.S vaccination and SARS-CoV-2 variants (dated by TCRdb to the early 2020s). About the study as a whole: Vaccine-arm donors came from COV1001, a multicentre, randomized, double-blind, placebo-controlled phase I-IIa trial of Ad26.COV2.S in healthy adults. Ad26.COV2.S was administered intramuscularly at a dose of 5x10^10 or 1x10^11 viral particles, either as one shot or as two shots given 56 days apart. The specificity and breadth of SARS-CoV-2-reactive T cell receptors after Ad26.COV2.S vaccination were assessed by TCRbeta repertoire sequencing. The TCR-sequenced set comprised about 32 samples: about 19 Ad26.COV2.S vaccine recipients, 5 placebo recipients and 8 SARS-CoV-2 convalescent individuals. Participants in the trial were split at random into five groups of five each, receiving low-dose or high-dose Ad26.COV2.S once or twice, or else placebo on both occasions. Investigators did not know the trial group allocation while performing experiments and assessing outcomes.

The immunoSEQ Assay was the method used to sequence TCRbeta CDR3 regions. After extraction, genomic DNA underwent amplification by bias-controlled multiplex PCR, followed by high-throughput sequencing. In the authors' own workflow: To quantify the absolute abundance of every unique TCRbeta CDR3 region, sequences were collapsed and filtered. Usable DNA was measured by amplifying reference genes present in all nucleated cells, and TCRbeta template counts were normalized to that usable DNA to estimate T cell fraction. Repertoire TCRs were annotated as SARS-CoV-2-specific when V gene, CDR3 amino acid sequence and J gene were exactly matched to a known reactive TCR set. The reference SARS-CoV-2 TCR set came from MIRA and was filtered for enrichment in COVID-19-positive ImmuneCODE repertoires, removing public or cross-reactive TCRs. Based on the MIRA antigens, annotated TCRs were further analysed at the level of specific ORF or position within ORF. Depth was the summed frequency of annotated unique rearrangements, while breadth was defined as annotated unique rearrangements over total unique productive rearrangements. TCR breadth was compared between groups using two-sided Wilcoxon rank-sum tests. TCRdb stores this immuneACCESS table with in-frame sequences only. Part of the clones is absent; in the studies checked, under half of the shortfall reflects unresolved V genes, and no reason is known for the rest. Clone size and the V and J calls come from that table; the DNA yielded D and trimming. The sample table records some 300,000 clones; around four fifths of these occur just once. Of the sample, 2% to 2.5% is held by the ten largest clones.

The CDR3 sequence holds 14 residues, the cysteine and phenylalanine included. Only CDR3 DNA is held: 42 bases, read in frame from base 1. The germline V gene provides CDR1 MNHEY and CDR2 SVGAGI. The V end gives up 5 bases and the J end 9 bases, leaving 8 bases in the junction not matched to a gene. Explained via the paper, the treatment or condition label denotes: some 19 received Ad26.COV2.S at low or high dose, single or two shots; about 5 received placebo; per-sample allocation not given. For vaccine and placebo recipients, the sequenced repertoires came from samples collected on day 63 after the first injection. In Cohort 1b, roughly 25 adults aged 18-55 years were enrolled at a single site in Boston, USA, between 29 July and 7 August 2020. Ad26.COV2.S was a replication-incompetent adenovirus type 26 vector that expressed a prefusion-stabilized SARS-CoV-2 spike protein derived from the original Wuhan strain.

What the research found in general, with its limitations: After vaccination, substantial breadth of spike-specific CD8+ and CD4+ T cell responses was reported. Higher spike-specific TCR breadth was observed in Ad26.COV2.S recipients than in placebo recipients (P = 0.0014). It was noted by the authors that total T cell responses may have been underestimated by the TCR breadth and depth analyses. Vaccine and placebo recipients had similar non-spike TCR breadth, a finding consistent with the vaccine containing only spike. The study was not powered to compare responses between vaccine doses or regimens.

This chain is built from TRBV6-5 and TRBJ2-1, and 9 bases in between align with TRBD1. The sequence derives from a person aged 18-60 years who received the Ad26.COV2.S COVID-19 vaccine or a placebo. The starting material was peripheral blood, obtained in a trial of Ad26.COV2.S vaccine versus placebo. The DNA reads as follows: TGTGCCAGCAGTCTCAGGACAGGGGATGTTGAGCAGTTCTTC. Its amino acids are CASSLRTGDVEQFF.